A single T cell receptor (beta chain) is shown here with its context. No antigen is known for it. PCR employed 60 Vbeta and 13 Jbeta primers. Sequencing was performed with immunoSEQ multiplex PCR; in TCRdb, only in-frame clones are kept and a portion is missing. The repertoire holds some 130,000 clones, with over 70% as singletons. The germline V gene has CDR1 SQVTM and CDR2 ANQGSEA. This CDR3 contains 17 residues. The entry originates in a study of cytomegalovirus exposure and HLA in healthy donors. Overall study findings and caveats: Rarity marked most TCR sequences, yet some public TCRs occurred in many donors. 87-base-pair reads could not separate some V segments, including TRBV6-2 and TRBV6-3.

Sample: PBMCs. The genes are TRBV29-1 and TRBJ2-5; 11 bases map to TRBD1. The J call may be wrong; the DNA end is better matched by TRBJ2-7. The origin of this receptor is a man younger than 45 in good health and CMV-seronegative. CDR3 sequence: CSGGGQGVSGRQYEQYF. For the CDR3, the DNA is TGCAGCGGGGGGGGACAGGGGGTTAGCGGGAGACAGTACGAGCAGTACTTC.